The TCR beta chain described here comes from a study of shared clonotypes between healthy human individuals. V shed 6 bases and J 4 bases; nucleotides not matched to a gene: 5. In germline, CDR1 is MNHNS, CDR2 SASEGT. The CDR3 is 14 residues long. This was a deep-level run. Data came from immunoSEQ multiplex PCR; TCRdb stores just in-frame clones and leaves some out. This sample has some 1,600,000 clones; 95% to 99% occur once, and the top ten carry 0.45%. Nashville, Tennessee was home to all donors, who were Caucasian adults. A remark on this clone: Its antigen is currently unknown.

Study-level findings and limits: Relative to their counterparts shared across all four donors, non-shared clonotypes exhibited diminished generation probabilities. Though the depth was large, rarefaction showed that sorted-subset sequencing was incomplete.

The sequence came from a young man in good health. The sequencing input was naive CD4+ T cells sorted from blood. The subset denotes: CD45RA+ positively selected. V is TRBV6-1 and J is TRBJ2-2; TRBD2 matches at 7 bases. CDR3 in amino acids: CASRAGVATGELFF. CDR3 nucleotide sequence: TGTGCCAGCAGGGCGGGAGTCGCCACCGGGGAGCTGTTTTTT.